This TCR beta chain was recorded in a study of blood T cell repertoires in COVID-19. Study at large: Acute and convalescent COVID-19 specimens originated in the United States, Italy and Spain. The analysed material was cDNA or gDNA that came from T cells, B-cell-depleted T cells, or PBMCs.

This CDR3 comprises 16 residues. V gave up 4 bases and J gave up 4 bases, with 20 bases separating them. CDR1 and CDR2 (germline): SGDLS, YYNGEE. Study processing details: Amplifying reference gene primers gave estimates of nucleated cell counts. Sequenced by immunoSEQ multiplex PCR; TCRdb stores in-frame clones only, minus some. V, J and clone size were drawn from that table, and D and trimming were deduced from the DNA. The sample consists of 35,000 to 50,000 clones, over 65% of them appearing once. The sequence was obtained from a man aged 45-60 years with active or convalescent COVID-19. This chain joins TRBV9 and TRBJ1-1; no clear D gene. The sequenced sample was peripheral blood. CDR3 sequence (DNA): TGTGCCAGCAGCTCCCTACCGGACTTGTTGGGCACTGAAGCTTTCTTT. This gives the protein CASSSLPDLLGTEAFF.